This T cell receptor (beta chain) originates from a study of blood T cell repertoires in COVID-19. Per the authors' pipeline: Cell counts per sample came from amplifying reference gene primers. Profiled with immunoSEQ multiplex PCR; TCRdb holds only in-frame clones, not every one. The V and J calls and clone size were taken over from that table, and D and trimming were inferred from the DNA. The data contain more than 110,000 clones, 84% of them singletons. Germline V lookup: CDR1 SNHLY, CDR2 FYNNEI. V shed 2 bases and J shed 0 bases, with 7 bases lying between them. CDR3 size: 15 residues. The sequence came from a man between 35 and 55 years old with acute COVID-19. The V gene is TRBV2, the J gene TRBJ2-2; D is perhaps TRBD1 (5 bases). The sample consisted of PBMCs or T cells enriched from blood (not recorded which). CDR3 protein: CASSEQGTNTGELFF. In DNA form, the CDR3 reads TGTGCCAGCAGTGAACAGGGCACGAACACCGGGGAGCTGTTTTTT. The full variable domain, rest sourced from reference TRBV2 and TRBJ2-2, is EPEVTQTPSHQVTQMGQEVILRCVPISNHLYFYWYRQILGQKVEFLVSFYNNEISEKSEIFDDQFSVERPDGSNFTLKIRSTKLEDSAMYFCASSEQGTNTGELFFGEGSRLTVL.